This T cell receptor beta chain was recovered during a study of regulatory T cells in long-lasting Graves disease. The CDR3 contains 14 residues. Between the trimmed V and J ends, which lost 5 bases and 6 bases, there was a span of 14 bases. Germline loops: CDR1 LNHNV, CDR2 YYDKDF (reference sequence). This clonotype was detected many times. Time point reported: newly diagnosed GD, antithyroid drugs for less than 3 months. RNA from PBMCs was the source of the TCR library. To make TCR beta libraries, researchers used iRepertoire HTBI primers and Arm-PCR of CDR3 regions. TCRdb used MiXCR to reprocess the multiplex PCR reads, holding one entry per CDR3 protein. The table shows hundreds of thousands of distinct CDR3 sequences, with roughly 16% occurring only once.

This sequence was found in a female donor with Graves disease. The sample in question was peripheral blood mononuclear cells (PBMCs), obtained at new diagnosis, from a patient treated with antithyroid drugs. J is TRBJ2-1 and V is TRBV15; perhaps TRBD1 as D (5 bases). The CDR3 bases are TGTGCCACCAGCGGACCTCAGGGTTTCAATGAGCAGTTCTTC. Translated: CATSGPQGFNEQFF.